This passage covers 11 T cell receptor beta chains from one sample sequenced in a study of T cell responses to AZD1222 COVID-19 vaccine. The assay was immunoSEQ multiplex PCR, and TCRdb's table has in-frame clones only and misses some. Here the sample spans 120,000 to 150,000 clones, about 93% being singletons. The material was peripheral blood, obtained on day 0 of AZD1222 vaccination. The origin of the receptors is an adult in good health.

The CDR3 DNA reads as TGCGCCAGCAGCGGACCCGGGTTGGGGGCCTCCTACGAGCAGTACTTC. Protein: CASSGPGLGASYEQYF. The J gene is TRBJ2-7, the V gene TRBV5-1; perhaps TRBD1 as D (6 bases). V dropped 4 bases and J dropped 0 bases, with 17 bases sitting between them. CDR3 length: 16 residues. CDR1 is SGHRS, CDR2 YFSETQ, per germline. The complete variable domain, with remaining parts taken from reference TRBV5-1 and TRBJ2-7, reads KAGVTQTPRYLIKTRGQQVTLSCSPISGHRSVSWYQQTPGQGLQFLFEYFSETQRNKGNFPGRFSGRQFSNSRSEMNVSTLELGDSALYLCASSGPGLGASYEQYFGPGTRLTVT.

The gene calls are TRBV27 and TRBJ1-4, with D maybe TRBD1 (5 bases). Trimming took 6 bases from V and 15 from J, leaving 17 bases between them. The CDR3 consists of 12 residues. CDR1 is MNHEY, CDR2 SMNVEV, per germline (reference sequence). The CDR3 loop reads CASSSIAGVMFF. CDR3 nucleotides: TGTGCCAGCAGCTCCATAGCGGGGGTGATGTTTTTT.

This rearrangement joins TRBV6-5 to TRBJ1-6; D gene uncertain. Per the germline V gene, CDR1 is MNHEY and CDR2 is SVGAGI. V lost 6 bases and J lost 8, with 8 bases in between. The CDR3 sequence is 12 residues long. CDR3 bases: TGTGCCAGCAGAAGGTCAGATTCACCCCTCCACTTT. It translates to CASRRSDSPLHF.

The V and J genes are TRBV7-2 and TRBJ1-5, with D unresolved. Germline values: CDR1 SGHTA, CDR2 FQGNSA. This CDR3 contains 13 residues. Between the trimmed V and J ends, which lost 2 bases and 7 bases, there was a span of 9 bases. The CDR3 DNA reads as TGTGCCAGCAGCTTAAGATCCGGCCAGCCCCAGCATTTT. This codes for CASSLRSGQPQHF.

CDR3 sequence (DNA): TGTGCCAGCTCACCACTACCGGGGAGCCGGGCCGGGGATACGCAGTATTTT. It is translated as CASSPLPGSRAGDTQYF. The chain employs TRBV18 and TRBJ2-3; tentative D call: TRBD2 (5 bases). CDR3 length equals 17 residues. The V end was cut by 1 base, the J end by 6 bases, with 20 bases between. In germline, CDR1 is KGHSH, CDR2 LQKENI.

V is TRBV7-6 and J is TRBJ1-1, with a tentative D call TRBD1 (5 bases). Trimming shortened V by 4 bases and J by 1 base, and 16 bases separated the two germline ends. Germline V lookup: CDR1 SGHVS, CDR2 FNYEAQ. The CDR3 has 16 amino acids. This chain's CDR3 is CASSSPAGFGNTEAFF. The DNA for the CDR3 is TGTGCCAGCAGCTCCCCAGCAGGGTTCGGGAACACTGAAGCTTTCTTT.

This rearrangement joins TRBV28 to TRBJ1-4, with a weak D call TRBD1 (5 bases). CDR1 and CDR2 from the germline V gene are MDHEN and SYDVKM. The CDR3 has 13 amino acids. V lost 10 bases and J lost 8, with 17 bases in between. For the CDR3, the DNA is TGTGCCATCGGGGGGGGTAGATGGGAAAAACTGTTTTTT. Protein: CAIGGGRWEKLFF.

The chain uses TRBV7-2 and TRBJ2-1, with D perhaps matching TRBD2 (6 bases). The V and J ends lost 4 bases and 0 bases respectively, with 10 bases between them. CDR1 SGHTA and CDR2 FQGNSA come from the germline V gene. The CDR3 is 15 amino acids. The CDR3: CASSSAGGSYNEQFF. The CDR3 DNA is TGTGCCAGCAGCTCCGCCGGGGGCTCCTACAATGAGCAGTTCTTC.

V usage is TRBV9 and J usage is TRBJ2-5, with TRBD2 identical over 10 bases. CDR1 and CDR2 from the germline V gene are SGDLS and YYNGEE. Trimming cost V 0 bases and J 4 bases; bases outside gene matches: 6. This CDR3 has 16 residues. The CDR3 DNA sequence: TGTGCCAGCAGCGTAGGTAGCGGGGGGTACTCAGAGACCCAGTACTTC. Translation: CASSVGSGGYSETQYF.

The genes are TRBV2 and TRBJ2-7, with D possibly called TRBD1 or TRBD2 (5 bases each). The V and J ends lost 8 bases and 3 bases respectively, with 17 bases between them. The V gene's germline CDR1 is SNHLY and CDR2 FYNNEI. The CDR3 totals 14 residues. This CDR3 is CASGRDGGHYEQYF. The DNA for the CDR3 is TGTGCCAGCGGCCGGGACGGAGGCCACTACGAGCAGTACTTC. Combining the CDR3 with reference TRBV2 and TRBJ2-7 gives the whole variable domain EPEVTQTPSHQVTQMGQEVILRCVPISNHLYFYWYRQILGQKVEFLVSFYNNEISEKSEIFDDQFSVERPDGSNFTLKIRSTKLEDSAMYFCASGRDGGHYEQYFGPGTRLTVT.

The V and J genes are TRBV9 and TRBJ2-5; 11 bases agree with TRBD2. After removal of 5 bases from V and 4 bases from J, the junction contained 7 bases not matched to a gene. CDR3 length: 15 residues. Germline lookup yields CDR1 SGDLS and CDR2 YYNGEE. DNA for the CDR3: TGTGCCAGCAGTGGGACTAGCGGATATGGAGAGACCCAGTACTTC. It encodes CASSGTSGYGETQYF.